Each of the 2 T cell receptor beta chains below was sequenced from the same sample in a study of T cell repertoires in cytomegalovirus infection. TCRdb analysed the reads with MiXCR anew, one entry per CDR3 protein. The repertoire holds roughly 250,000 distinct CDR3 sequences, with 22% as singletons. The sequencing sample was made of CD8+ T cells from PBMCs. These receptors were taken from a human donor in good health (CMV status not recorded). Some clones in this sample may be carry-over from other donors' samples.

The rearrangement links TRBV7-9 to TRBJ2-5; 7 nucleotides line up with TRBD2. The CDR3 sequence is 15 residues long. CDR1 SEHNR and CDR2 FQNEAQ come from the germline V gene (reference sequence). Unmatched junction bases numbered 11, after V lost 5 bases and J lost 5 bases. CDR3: CASSLSGTLLETQYF. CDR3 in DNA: TGTGCCAGCAGCCTAAGCGGGACCCTTCTGGAGACCCAGTACTTC.

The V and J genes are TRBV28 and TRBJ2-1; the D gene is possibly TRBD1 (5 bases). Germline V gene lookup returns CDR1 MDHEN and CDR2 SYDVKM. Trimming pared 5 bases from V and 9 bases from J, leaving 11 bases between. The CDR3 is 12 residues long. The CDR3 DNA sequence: TGTGCCAGCAGTCTGAGACAGTCTGAGCAGTTCTTC. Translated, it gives CASSLRQSEQFF. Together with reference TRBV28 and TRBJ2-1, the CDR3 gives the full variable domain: DVKVTQSSRYLVKRTGEKVFLECVQDMDHENMFWYRQDPGLGLRLIYFSYDVKMKEKGDIPEGYSVSREKKERFSLILESASTNQTSMYLCASSLRQSEQFFGPGTRLTVL.